This T cell receptor beta chain emerged from a study of early T cells in non-severe SARS-CoV-2 infection. In the study overall: The input, bulk RNA from unsorted whole blood, was sequenced, and chains were unpaired. Study-wide results and caveats: A preference for anti-spike CD8 responses marked VDJdb matching, which missed private and CD4 specificities.

Looked up from germline, CDR1 is MNHNY and CDR2 is SVGAGI (reference sequence). V was clipped by 7 bases and J by 3 bases, with 18 bases between them. The CDR3 covers 15 residues. Individual cDNA molecules received unique molecular identifiers during library preparation. TCRdb called the 5' RACE reads again in MiXCR, with one record for every CDR3 protein. The sample holds around 84,000 distinct CDR3 sequences, roughly an eighth seen once. This clonotype occurred many times. Its target is unknown. The receptor was derived from an adult who was a healthcare worker with PCR-confirmed SARS-CoV-2 infection or an uninfected control (not recorded which). The rearrangement joins TRBV6-6 to TRBJ1-2; no reliable D call. Sequencing used whole blood. The CDR3, as DNA: TGTGCCAGCAAATTCACATTCCTGGCAGACTATGGCTACACCTTC. It yields the protein CASKFTFLADYGYTF.